One sample yielded the 3 T cell receptor beta chains listed below, sequenced in a study of T cells in Graves' hyperthyroidism and ophthalmopathy (dated by TCRdb to the late 2010s). The library relied on multiplex PCR. Sequencer: Illumina HiSeq 2000. The TCR beta CDR3 regions were amplified from RNA transcripts. For the first round of RT-PCR on the TCR CDR3, the HTBI primer set was used together with the Qiagen OneStep RT-PCR kit. TCRdb itself trimmed the public reads at Q25 with fastp, ran MiXCR and retained productive beta chains. One record per CDR3 amino acid sequence lists the most common genes and DNA. The table for this sample lists a few hundred thousand distinct CDR3 sequences; 21% of them were counted only once. In total, the top ten clones hold over 45% of the sample. The sample taken for sequencing was blood. The receptors here all came from a woman aged 50 to 60 with Graves' hyperthyroidism.

This clonotype was seen more than once but under ten times. The J gene is TRBJ2-1, the V gene TRBV2, with a tentative D call TRBD2 (5 bases). The V and J ends lost 5 bases and 0 bases respectively, with 14 bases between them. CDR1 is SNHLY and CDR2 is FYNNEI in the germline V gene. The CDR3 sequence is 16 residues long. The CDR3 protein is CASSTSAGSSYNEQFF. In DNA, the CDR3 is TGTGCCAGCAGTACCTCGGCGGGTAGCTCCTACAATGAGCAGTTCTTC.

This clonotype was counted many times. The V call is TRBV10-2, the J call TRBJ2-3, with 7 bases that match TRBD2. V was pared by 2 bases and J by 2 bases, with 4 bases of the junction left unmatched. Germline lookup yields CDR1 WSHSY and CDR2 SAAADI. The CDR3 runs 15 residues. This chain's CDR3 is CASSEGDYSTDTQYF. CDR3 in DNA: TGCGCCAGCAGTGAGGGGGACTATTCCACAGATACGCAGTATTTT.

The chain couples TRBV7-8 to TRBJ1-2, with 7 positions matching TRBD1. V dropped 4 bases and J dropped 1; count of bases not matched to a gene: 9. CDR3 size: 16 residues. Per germline, CDR1 SGHVS and CDR2 FQNEAQ. CDR3 coding DNA: TGTGCCAGCAGCTCCGTGACAGGGTTGAATAACTATGGCTACACCTTC. Encoded protein: CASSSVTGLNNYGYTF.